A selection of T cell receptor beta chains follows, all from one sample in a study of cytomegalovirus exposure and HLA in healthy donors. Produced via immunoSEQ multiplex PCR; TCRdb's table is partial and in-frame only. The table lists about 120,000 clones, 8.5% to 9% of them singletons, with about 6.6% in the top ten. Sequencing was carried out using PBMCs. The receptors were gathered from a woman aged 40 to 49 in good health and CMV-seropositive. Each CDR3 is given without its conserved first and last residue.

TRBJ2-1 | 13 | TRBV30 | AWSVPAGPTNEQF
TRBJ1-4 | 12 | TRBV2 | ASSEEEGVEKLF
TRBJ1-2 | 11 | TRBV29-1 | SVEDLPSGGYT
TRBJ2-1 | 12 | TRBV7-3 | ASSTSGGANEQF
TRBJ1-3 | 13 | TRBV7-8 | ASSSPRSSGNTIY
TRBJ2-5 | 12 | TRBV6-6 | ASSPRGPQETQY
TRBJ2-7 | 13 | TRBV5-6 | ASSSRLAGSYEQY
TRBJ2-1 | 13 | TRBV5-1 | ASTGTASSYNEQF
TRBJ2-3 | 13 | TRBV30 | AWARGAADTDTQY
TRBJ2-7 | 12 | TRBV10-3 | AIKDSLASYEQY
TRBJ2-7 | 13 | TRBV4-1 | ASSQGGTAYYEQY
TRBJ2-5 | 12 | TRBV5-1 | ASSLGQGQETQY
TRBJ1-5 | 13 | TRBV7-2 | ASSLVGAVNQPQH
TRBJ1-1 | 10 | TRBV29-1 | SVGGGPLETF